This TCR beta chain originates from a study of blood T cell repertoires in COVID-19. Clones were sequenced by immunoSEQ multiplex PCR, and TCRdb holds only the in-frame ones, with some missing. The sample records some 310,000 clones, around 91% being singletons. The source material was peripheral blood. This TCR came from a middle-aged woman with COVID-19, enrolled during active disease.

Here the CDR3 DNA reads TGTGCCAGCAGTTTGGCGGGGGCCTGGGAGACCCAGTACTTC. The encoded protein is CASSLAGAWETQYF. The V gene is TRBV28, the J gene TRBJ2-5; weak D call: TRBD2 (7 bases). There are 14 residues in the CDR3. Trimming took off 3 bases at V and 5 bases at J, with 13 bases between the two ends. CDR1 is MDHEN, CDR2 SYDVKM, per germline.